A single sample gave rise to the 18 T cell receptor beta chains below, sequenced in a study of neurological immune-mediated disorders. Using its own MiXCR run on the 5' RACE reads, TCRdb lists one record per CDR3 protein. The data hold around 44,000 distinct CDR3 sequences, with around 2.5% observed a single time. Sample: PBMCs. All receptors derive from a man aged 25 to 45 with multiple sclerosis.

This clonotype came up a few times. A much larger clone differs by one base, so this may be a read error. This chain links TRBV3-1 with TRBJ2-6; a weak D match, TRBD1 (5 bases). Germline values: CDR1 LGHDT, CDR2 YNNKEL (reference sequence). The CDR3 contains 15 residues. CDR3 in DNA: TGTGCCAGCAGCCAAGGGGTCTCTGGGGCCAAAGTCCTGACTTTC. It translates to CASSQGVSGAKVLTF.

At least ten counts were recorded for this clonotype. This chain uses TRBV4-1 with TRBJ2-1, with 10 bases aligning to TRBD2. This CDR3 has 20 amino acids. J gave up 4 bases and V 0 bases, and 15 bases lay outside the gene matches. Germline V gives CDR1 MGHRA, CDR2 YSYEKL. The DNA of the CDR3 is TGCGCCAGCAGCCAAGAGGCTCCATTAGCGGGGGGCCGGGGTTACAATGAGCAGTTCTTC. Translating it yields CASSQEAPLAGGRGYNEQFF.

The table lists this clonotype with many counts. The CDR3 nucleotides read TGTGCCAGCTCACCTTCCAGAGGGACAGGTGGCTACACCTTC. Translated: CASSPSRGTGGYTF. The chain combines TRBV18 with TRBJ1-2, with TRBD1 identical over 8 bases. Germline V gives CDR1 KGHSH, CDR2 LQKENI. The CDR3 runs to 14 residues. The V and J ends lost 3 bases and 7 bases, in that order; junction bases with no gene match: 7.

In its sample, this clonotype was seen many times. The chain joins TRBV20-1 to TRBJ2-3; 10 bases are a match to TRBD2. With 1 base clipped from V and 8 bases from J, the junction kept 6 bases outside the gene matches. The CDR3 covers 14 residues. The germline V gene encodes CDR1 DFQATT and CDR2 SNEGSKA (reference sequence). The CDR3 is CSARVVSGGITQYF. The CDR3 DNA is TGCAGTGCTAGAGTGGTTAGCGGGGGGATTACGCAGTATTTT.

The table lists this clonotype with many counts. This chain links TRBV6-4 with TRBJ2-1, with 7 bases matching TRBD1. Germline loops: CDR1 MRHNA, CDR2 SNTAGT. V shed 2 bases and J 2 bases; nucleotides not matched to a gene: 3. This CDR3 is built from 15 residues. This CDR3 is CASSDGQGAYNEQFF. CDR3 DNA sequence: TGTGCCAGCAGTGACGGGCAGGGGGCCTACAATGAGCAGTTCTTC.

This clonotype was counted at least ten times. This chain joins TRBV25-1 and TRBJ1-5; D is unclear. V was shortened by 2 bases and J by 1 base, with 3 bases between the two germline ends. CDR1 and CDR2 from the germline V gene are MGHDK and SYGVNS. The CDR3 extends over 13 amino acids. The CDR3: CASSERSNQPQHF. The CDR3 DNA sequence: TGTGCCAGCAGTGAAAGGAGCAATCAGCCCCAGCATTTT.

In its sample, this clonotype was seen many times. V is TRBV15 and J is TRBJ2-5; 8 bases line up with TRBD2. The CDR3 length is 15 residues. Trimming cost V 4 bases and J 5 bases; bases outside gene matches: 9. Per germline, CDR1 LNHNV and CDR2 YYDKDF (reference sequence). CDR3 in DNA: TGTGCCACCAGCATTGGGGGCGGGGGGCTTGAGACCCAGTACTTC. This codes for CATSIGGGGLETQYF.

This clonotype was counted many times. This rearrangement joins TRBV5-1 to TRBJ2-5; D may be TRBD2 (5 bases). This CDR3 contains 15 residues. Germline CDR1 reads SGHRS; CDR2 reads YFSETQ. Deletions cut 0 bases from V and 1 base from J, with 10 bases between. The CDR3 here is CASSLVEELQETQYF. CDR3 DNA: TGCGCCAGCAGCTTGGTGGAGGAACTCCAAGAGACCCAGTACTTC.

This clonotype was picked up many times. The chain combines TRBV20-1 with TRBJ1-1; D is possibly TRBD1 (5 bases). This CDR3 region has 14 residues. Germline-derived CDR1 and CDR2 are DFQATT and SNEGSKA (reference sequence). Trimming removed 4 bases from V and 4 bases from J, with 16 bases in between. This chain's CDR3 is CSAMAGQGVTEAFF. The CDR3 coding sequence is TGCAGTGCTATGGCAGGCCAAGGGGTCACTGAAGCTTTCTTT.

Ten or more counts support this clonotype. This rearrangement joins TRBV20-1 to TRBJ1-1; TRBD1 might be the D (5 bases). The CDR3 contains 15 residues. Trimming removed 7 bases at V and 1 base at J, with 19 bases between. Looked up from germline, CDR1 is DFQATT and CDR2 is SNEGSKA (reference sequence). The CDR3 nucleotides are TGCAGTGAATCCAAGTCGTCAGGGTGGAACACTGAAGCTTTCTTT. Its protein product is CSESKSSGWNTEAFF.

The rearrangement links TRBV28 to TRBJ2-2; the D is unclear. Germline CDR1 reads MDHEN; CDR2 reads SYDVKM. CDR3 size: 14 residues. Trimming cost V 6 bases and J 1 base, with 9 bases left between them. This CDR3 reads CASSYSGNTGELFF. The CDR3, as DNA: TGTGCCAGCAGCTACTCCGGGAACACCGGGGAGCTGTTTTTT.

This clonotype was detected many times. The chain is built from TRBV20-1 and TRBJ1-1; a possible D gene is TRBD1 (6 bases). The CDR3 has 15 residues. Germline lookup yields CDR1 DFQATT and CDR2 SNEGSKA (reference sequence). The CDR3 nucleotides are TGCAGAATCGGAGTTGCGGGGGCCGATAACACTGAAGCTTTCTTT. Translation: CRIGVAGADNTEAFF.

This clonotype occurred many times. This chain links TRBV20-1 with TRBJ2-2, with D unresolved. Germline CDR1 and CDR2: DFQATT and SNEGSKA (reference sequence). Trimming took 4 bases from V and 0 from J, leaving 9 bases between them. The CDR3 extends over 14 amino acids. CDR3 DNA: TGCAGTGCTATTAAAGGCACGAACACCGGGGAGCTGTTTTTT. Its protein is CSAIKGTNTGELFF.

CDR3 nucleotides: TGCAGTGCTAGGGGACAAATCCTCCTTGCCACTGAAGCTTTCTTT. Its translation is CSARGQILLATEAFF. V is TRBV20-1 and J is TRBJ1-1, with a tentative D call TRBD1 (6 bases). Germline values: CDR1 DFQATT, CDR2 SNEGSKA (reference sequence). The CDR3 covers 15 residues. The ends were cut back, 3 bases at V and 4 bases at J, with 18 bases in the middle.

This clonotype showed up many times. V is TRBV4-2 and J is TRBJ2-7; D remains ambiguous. The CDR3 sequence is 11 residues long. CDR1 and CDR2 from the germline V gene are LGHNA and YNFKEQ. V lost 1 base to trimming and J lost 2 bases, with 0 bases between them. The CDR3 DNA is TGTGCCAGCAGCCAAGCCTACGAGCAGTACTTC. Encoded protein: CASSQAYEQYF.

The sample holds many counts of this clonotype. The rearrangement joins TRBV20-1 to TRBJ2-1; D might be TRBD1 (6 bases). The germline CDR1 and CDR2 sequences are DFQATT and SNEGSKA (reference sequence). Trimming removed 6 bases from V and 8 bases from J, with 11 bases in between. The CDR3 consists of 11 residues. For the CDR3, the DNA is TGCAGTGCCATACAGGGATATGAGCAGTTCTTC. It is translated as CSAIQGYEQFF.

CDR3 residues: CASSVTGTSGTGELFF. CDR3 sequence (DNA): TGTGCCAGCAGCGTGACCGGGACTAGCGGCACCGGGGAGCTGTTTTTT. This rearrangement joins TRBV7-6 to TRBJ2-2; 11 bases fit TRBD2. CDR3 length equals 16 residues. With 5 bases clipped from V and 4 bases from J, the junction kept 6 bases outside the gene matches. Germline assignment: CDR1 SGHVS and CDR2 FNYEAQ.

This clonotype occurred a few times. The CDR3 nucleotides read TGTGCCAGCAGCTTAGATGCGGTGGTTGATGAGCAGTTCTTC. It translates to CASSLDAVVDEQFF. J is TRBJ2-1 and V is TRBV11-3, with D unclear. Trimming took off 0 bases at V and 8 bases at J, with 11 bases between the two ends. Germline CDR1 reads SGHNT; CDR2 reads YENEEA. This CDR3 comprises 14 residues. Full variable domain (outside the CDR3, taken from reference TRBV11-3 and TRBJ2-1): EAGVVQSPRYKIIEKKQPVAFWCNPISGHNTLYWYLQNLGQGPELLIRYENEEAVDDSQLPKDRFSAERLKGVDSTLKIQPAELGDSAVYLCASSLDAVVDEQFFGPGTRLTVL.